The rows below give T cell receptor beta chains drawn from one sample of a study of cytomegalovirus exposure and HLA in healthy donors. Produced via immunoSEQ multiplex PCR; TCRdb's table is partial and in-frame only. Of 100,000 to 150,000 clones listed, less than 80% are singletons. Sequenced material: PBMCs. These receptors all stem from a woman in her forties or fifties in good health and CMV-seronegative. Each CDR3 is given with its conserved first and last residue. Each record gives: V gene, D gene, J gene, clone size, CDR3 protein. D genes are given only for firm matches. Only some rows state a clone size, as once, few, many or a class for expanded clones.

TRBV6-4	NA	TRBJ2-7	many	CASSYAGPLEQYF
TRBV4-1	TRBD2	TRBJ2-3	NA	CASSQEGTSGSDTQYF
TRBV4-3	TRBD2	TRBJ2-7	NA	CASSQDRDYNHEQYF
TRBV28	NA	NA	NA	CASSFYDSSYEQYF
TRBV28	NA	TRBJ1-5	NA	CATLQGGGHSNQPQHF
TRBV14	NA	NA	NA	CASSQVQQSSYEQYF
TRBV7-9	TRBD1	TRBJ1-2	NA	CASSSGQPLNYGYTF
TRBV19	NA	TRBJ1-5	NA	CASGGIGGNQPQHF
TRBV27	TRBD2	TRBJ2-2	NA	CASSGTSGRTGELFF
TRBV19	NA	TRBJ1-2	NA	CASSARDYGYTF
TRBV19	TRBD2	TRBJ2-5	NA	CASSRELAGGETQYF
TRBV12-5	TRBD2	TRBJ2-3	NA	CASGTGVAGLTDTQYF
TRBV7-9	TRBD1	TRBJ2-5	NA	CASSPGQADQETQYF
TRBV28	NA	TRBJ2-5	NA	CASSGRPPQEGTQYF
TRBV29-1	TRBD2	TRBJ2-5	NA	CSVRGRAVETQYF
TRBV7-2	TRBD1	TRBJ1-2	once	CASSQRTGMGGYTF
TRBV15	TRBD1	TRBJ2-4	NA	CATSRTDRDRVKNIQYF
TRBV28	TRBD2	TRBJ2-2	NA	CASSTFGLAGVGGELFF
TRBV19	TRBD1	TRBJ2-7	NA	CASSKEGTGDYEQYF
TRBV4-3	TRBD2	TRBJ2-2	NA	CASSQVGRAGELFF
TRBV4-2	NA	TRBJ2-2	few	CASSQDPLGQYTGELFF
TRBV27	TRBD2	TRBJ2-7	once	CASSSRFLWGLAVEQYF
TRBV28	TRBD1	TRBJ2-1	few	CASGPSFWTGNHNEQFF
TRBV5-4	TRBD2	TRBJ2-7	few	CASSLQLAGGSYEQYF
TRBV21-1	NA	TRBJ1-2	NA	CASSTIRGRDHGYTF
TRBV6-5	TRBD2	TRBJ2-7	once	CASSTLAGLSYEQYF
TRBV4-1	TRBD2	TRBJ2-1	few	CASSQGLAGDSYNEQFF
TRBV15	TRBD2	TRBJ2-7	NA	CATSGGTSGTYEQYF
TRBV27	TRBD1	NA	NA	CASSSPGQGAYEQYF
TRBV7-9	NA	TRBJ1-4	NA	CASSFQGLHEKLFF
TRBV7-3	TRBD2	TRBJ2-2	NA	CASSLPGTSGTGELFF
TRBV29-1	NA	TRBJ1-2	NA	CSVEVVEGGYTF
TRBV28	TRBD1	TRBJ1-5	NA	CASRPDRGVNQPQHF
TRBV19	NA	TRBJ2-3	NA	CASSSRQGGDTQYF
TRBV30	TRBD2	TRBJ2-1	NA	CAWNRDYHNEQFF
TRBV6-1	TRBD2	TRBJ2-1	NA	CASSELGSGASYNEQFF
TRBV29-1	TRBD1	TRBJ2-7	NA	CSVSTGGNYEQYF
TRBV6-5	NA	TRBJ2-3	once	CASSLAARNTQYF
TRBV4-3	NA	TRBJ1-1	NA	CASSQDRTGVKAFF
TRBV7-9	TRBD1	TRBJ1-5	NA	CSSSYRGEGGNQPQHF
TRBV4-3	NA	TRBJ2-3	NA	CASSQDGWPRGTDTQYF
TRBV28	TRBD2	TRBJ2-7	NA	CASSFVLDPAGVSYEQYF
TRBV7-9	NA	TRBJ2-1	once	CASSLPAYEQFF
TRBV2	NA	TRBJ1-1	once	CAIRVGNTEAFF
TRBV27	NA	TRBJ2-3	NA	CASSLLLATPNTDTQYF